Listed below are T cell receptor beta chains from one sample, sequenced in a study of CD8+CD57+ T cells in acquired aplastic anemia. TCRdb recomputed calls from the reads with MiXCR, one row per CDR3 protein. The data contain roughly 260,000 distinct CDR3 sequences, approximately 45% of them singletons. The sequencing input was sorted CD4+, CD8+, or CD8+CD57+ T cells (not recorded which) from PBMCs. The receptors were sampled from a human donor with aplastic anemia. CDR3s include the opening cysteine and the closing phenylalanine or tryptophan. Fields, in order: D gene, J gene, CDR3 length, clone size, V gene, CDR3 protein, CDR3 DNA. D genes are given only for firm matches. Not every row has a clone size; where given, it reads once, few, many or a size class.

>.|TRBJ1-5|14|.|TRBV2
CASIKDEGNQPQHF
TGTGCCAGCATAAAGGACGAGGGCAATCAGCCCCAGCATTTT
>.|TRBJ2-5|15|many|TRBV6-5
CASSLSRASKETQYF
TGTGCCAGCAGTTTGTCCCGGGCCTCAAAAGAGACCCAGTACTTC
>.|TRBJ1-5|14|few|TRBV6-5
CASEGEVGNQPQHF
TGTGCCAGTGAAGGGGAGGTGGGAAATCAGCCCCAGCATTTT
>.|TRBJ2-5|14|.|TRBV30
CAWSLDADQETQYF
TGTGCCTGGAGTCTCGACGCAGACCAAGAGACCCAGTACTTC
>TRBD2|TRBJ2-7|20|.|TRBV10-3
CAISARDPSTSGRERYEQYF
TGTGCCATCAGTGCTAGAGACCCCTCGACTAGCGGGAGGGAGAGGTACGAGCAGTACTTC
>.|TRBJ1-1|13|medium-sized|TRBV7-9
CASSLALNTEAFF
TGTGCCAGCAGCTTAGCCCTGAACACTGAAGCTTTCTTT
>.|TRBJ2-3|14|few|TRBV15
CATSSGEGTDTQYF
TGTGCCACCAGCAGCGGGGAGGGCACAGATACGCAGTATTTT
>.|TRBJ2-3|13|few|TRBV6-5
CASSYSTSDTQYF
TGTGCCAGCAGTTATTCAACGTCAGATACGCAGTATTTT
>.|TRBJ1-2|9|.|TRBV20-1
CSGGDGYTF
TGCAGTGGCGGAGATGGCTACACCTTC
>.|TRBJ2-3|16|.|TRBV5-6
CASSPGGPREQDTQYF
TGTGCCAGCAGCCCTGGGGGGCCCAGGGAGCAGGATACGCAGTATTTT
>.|TRBJ2-7|15|many|TRBV4-2
CASSQDPGDRNEQYF
TGTGCCAGCAGCCAAGACCCAGGGGATCGGAACGAGCAGTACTTC
>.|TRBJ2-7|13|many|TRBV20-1
CSARVGKRYEQYF
TGCAGTGCTAGAGTGGGCAAGAGATACGAGCAGTACTTC
>.|TRBJ1-5|15|many|TRBV6-5
CASSKRQVKNQPQHF
TGTGCCAGCAGCAAACGACAGGTCAAGAATCAGCCCCAGCATTTT
>.|TRBJ1-6|13|.|TRBV15
CATSREWDSPLHF
TGTGCCACCAGCAGAGAATGGGATTCACCCCTCCACTTT
>.|TRBJ1-2|15|few|TRBV12-5
CASGLGAQDTLGYTF
TGTGCTAGTGGTTTGGGGGCTCAGGACACTCTCGGCTACACCTTC
>TRBD2|TRBJ2-7|14|.|TRBV4-3
CASSRSGGRGEQYF
TGCGCCAGCAGCCGAAGCGGGGGACGGGGCGAGCAGTACTTC
>TRBD1|TRBJ1-6|15|few|TRBV25-1
CASSDSGQRGSPLHF
TGTGCCAGCAGTGATTCGGGACAGAGGGGGTCACCCCTCCACTTT
>.|TRBJ1-6|15|many|TRBV11-3
CASSPGTVTNSPLHF
TGTGCCAGCAGCCCAGGGACCGTGACTAATTCACCCCTCCACTTT
>.|TRBJ2-7|13|.|TRBV10-1
CASSVSNFGEQYF
TGCGCCAGCAGTGTATCCAACTTTGGCGAGCAGTACTTC
>.|TRBJ1-1|15|.|TRBV20-1
CSASPSGDKYTEAFF
TGCAGTGCTAGTCCTTCGGGCGACAAGTACACTGAAGCTTTCTTT
>.|TRBJ2-3|15|many|TRBV11-3
CASSAGYGEADTQYF
TGTGCCAGCAGCGCCGGTTACGGGGAGGCAGATACGCAGTATTTT
>.|TRBJ2-2|15|.|TRBV5-1
CASSPGQSNTGELFF
TGCGCCAGCAGCCCGGGGCAGTCTAACACCGGGGAGCTGTTTTTT
>.|TRBJ1-1|14|.|TRBV20-1
CSAPNHRVSTEAFF
TGCAGTGCCCCGAACCACAGGGTGAGCACTGAAGCTTTCTTT
>TRBD1|TRBJ2-1|17|few|TRBV6-1
CASSEFGQGAVYNEQFF
TGTGCCAGCAGTGAATTCGGGCAGGGGGCAGTCTACAATGAGCAGTTCTTC
>TRBD1|TRBJ2-7|14|many|TRBV20-1
CSAKGQGFFHEQYF
TGCAGTGCTAAAGGACAGGGGTTTTTCCACGAGCAGTACTTC
>TRBD1|TRBJ2-1|16|.|TRBV7-6
CASSLENLGQGREQFF
TGTGCCAGCAGCTTGGAAAACCTGGGACAGGGTCGAGAGCAGTTCTTC
>.|TRBJ1-2|13|few|TRBV10-3
CAISDGQTYGYTF
TGTGCCATCAGTGATGGTCAGACCTATGGCTACACCTTC
>.|TRBJ2-3|18|many|TRBV7-9
CASSYNMASRLSQNVQYF
TGTGCCAGCAGCTATAATATGGCTTCGAGGTTGTCCCAGAATGTGCAGTATTTT
>.|TRBJ2-7|13|many|TRBV7-8
CASSVDVSYEQYF
TGTGCCAGCAGCGTGGACGTCTCCTACGAGCAGTACTTC
>TRBD2|TRBJ2-3|17|.|TRBV12-5
CASGLVSSGGVTDTQYF
TGTGCTAGTGGTTTGGTATCAAGCGGGGGCGTAACAGATACGCAGTATTTT
>TRBD1|TRBJ2-1|15|few|TRBV27
CASSQEGTAYNEQFF
TGTGCCAGCAGCCAAGAAGGGACAGCCTACAATGAGCAGTTCTTC
>.|TRBJ1-1|13|once|TRBV12-3/TRBV12-4
CASSLMVNTEAFF
TGTGCCAGCAGTTTAATGGTGAACACTGAAGCTTTCTTT
>.|TRBJ2-7|13|.|TRBV20-1
CSARPEGNYEQYF
TGCAGTGCTCGCCCCGAGGGTAACTACGAGCAGTACTTC
>TRBD1|TRBJ1-4|13|many|TRBV7-2
CASRAQGEEKLFF
TGTGCCAGCAGAGCGCAGGGGGAGGAAAAACTGTTTTTT
>TRBD2|TRBJ2-5|20|many|TRBV7-9
CASSLPSGAAKRGGLETQYF
TGTGCCAGCAGCTTACCTTCCGGTGCGGCGAAGCGGGGGGGGTTGGAGACCCAGTACTTC
>.|TRBJ1-2|14|.|TRBV5-1
CASSLEGRESGYTF
TGCGCCAGCAGCTTGGAGGGCAGGGAGAGTGGCTACACCTTC
>.|TRBJ2-5|13|.|TRBV12-3/TRBV12-4
CASSFLAPETQYF
TGTGCCAGCAGTTTTCTGGCTCCGGAGACCCAGTACTTC
>TRBD2|TRBJ2-7|17|.|TRBV6-2/TRBV6-3
CASSSPDSSGGLYEQYF
TGTGCCAGCAGCTCACCAGATAGTAGCGGGGGGTTGTACGAGCAGTACTTC
>TRBD2|TRBJ2-7|19|many|TRBV9
CASSLSGRTGRGGAYEQYF
TGTGCCAGCAGTCTCTCCGGTCGGACGGGGCGTGGGGGGGCCTACGAGCAGTACTTC
>TRBD1|TRBJ1-2|17|.|TRBV20-1
CSARDLVLNRGAGGYTF
TGCAGTGCTAGAGATCTGGTACTGAACAGGGGCGCGGGCGGCTACACCTTC
>.|TRBJ2-5|12|.|TRBV2
CASSSSKETQYF
TGTGCCAGCAGTAGTAGTAAAGAGACCCAGTACTTC
>.|TRBJ2-7|16|.|TRBV10-1
CASSGFLRDRSYEQYF
TGCGCCAGCAGTGGCTTTCTCCGGGACCGGTCCTACGAGCAGTACTTC
>.|TRBJ2-3|17|few|TRBV6-5
CASSYFQTPPTPDTQYF
TGTGCCAGCAGTTACTTTCAGACTCCCCCGACTCCAGATACGCAGTATTTT